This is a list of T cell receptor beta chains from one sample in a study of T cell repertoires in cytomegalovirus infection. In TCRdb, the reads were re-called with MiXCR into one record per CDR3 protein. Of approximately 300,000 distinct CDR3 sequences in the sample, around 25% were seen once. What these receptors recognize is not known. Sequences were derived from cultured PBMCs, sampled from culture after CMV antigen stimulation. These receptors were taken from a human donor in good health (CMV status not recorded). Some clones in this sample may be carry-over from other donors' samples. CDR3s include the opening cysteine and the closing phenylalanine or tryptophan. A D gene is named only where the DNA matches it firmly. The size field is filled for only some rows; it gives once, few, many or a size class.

DNA: TGTGCCAGCAGCTTGACGGGAGGGGCTGGGAATACGCAGTATTTT
CDR3: CASSLTGGAGNTQYF
V: TRBV7-8
D: TRBD2
size: many
J: TRBJ2-3

DNA: TGCAGTGTCCTGGACAGGGGGCAACAGCCCCAGCATTTT
CDR3: CSVLDRGQQPQHF
V: TRBV20-1
D: TRBD1
size: many
J: TRBJ1-5

DNA: TGTGCCAGCAGCCCAGGAACAGCCTGGCAGTATTTT
CDR3: CASSPGTAWQYF
V: TRBV9
D: .
size: .
J: TRBJ2-3

DNA: TGTGCCATCAGCGGCGGGGGAACAGATACGCAGTATTTT
CDR3: CAISGGGTDTQYF
V: TRBV10-3
D: TRBD2
size: .
J: TRBJ2-3

DNA: TGTGCCAGCAGCTTTGCCGGGAGGGACTACGAGCAGTACTTC
CDR3: CASSFAGRDYEQYF
V: TRBV7-2
D: TRBD2
size: many
J: TRBJ2-7

DNA: TGTGCCAGCAGCTTAACTAGCGGAGCGAAAAACATTCAGTACTTC
CDR3: CASSLTSGAKNIQYF
V: TRBV11-2
D: TRBD2
size: .
J: TRBJ2-4

DNA: TGTGCCAGCAGCTTAGACGGGACTAGCGGGAGGGTGACCCAGTACTTC
CDR3: CASSLDGTSGRVTQYF
V: TRBV7-2
D: TRBD2
size: many
J: TRBJ2-5

DNA: TGTGCCAGCAGCCTACTAGCGGGAGGGGACAATGAGCAGTTCTTC
CDR3: CASSLLAGGDNEQFF
V: TRBV28
D: TRBD2
size: few
J: TRBJ2-1

DNA: TGTGCCAGCAGTTACTCGCAGGGCAACAATCAGCCCCAGCATTTT
CDR3: CASSYSQGNNQPQHF
V: TRBV6-2/TRBV6-3
D: .
size: few
J: TRBJ1-5

DNA: TGTGCCAGCAGACGACAGACAGGGCTATCCTACGAGCAGTACTTC
CDR3: CASRRQTGLSYEQYF
V: TRBV6-2/TRBV6-3
D: TRBD1
size: .
J: TRBJ2-7

DNA: TGTGCCAGCTGGTACGGGGAGCTGTTTTTT
CDR3: CASWYGELFF
V: TRBV7-9
D: .
size: few
J: TRBJ2-2

DNA: TGTGCCAGCGCCGGGACAGGGGCAAGTCAGCCCCAGCATTTT
CDR3: CASAGTGASQPQHF
V: TRBV25-1
D: TRBD1
size: .
J: TRBJ1-5

DNA: TGTGCCAGCAGCCCCCTGGGCCCCGATCAGCCCCAGCATTTT
CDR3: CASSPLGPDQPQHF
V: TRBV7-2
D: .
size: many
J: TRBJ1-5

DNA: TGTGCCAGCAGCTTACAGGGACACGGCACAGATACGCAGTATTTT
CDR3: CASSLQGHGTDTQYF
V: TRBV7-2
D: .
size: few
J: TRBJ2-3

DNA: TGTGCCAGTCGCCCTGGGGGGAGCACAGATACGCAGTATTTT
CDR3: CASRPGGSTDTQYF
V: TRBV27
D: .
size: .
J: TRBJ2-3

DNA: TGTGCCAGCAGGCGGGAGGCAAACACCGGGGAGCTGTTTTTT
CDR3: CASRREANTGELFF
V: TRBV7-8
D: TRBD2
size: .
J: TRBJ2-2

DNA: TGTGCCACCGCCGGGACAGGAGCCTACAATGAGCAGTTCTTC
CDR3: CATAGTGAYNEQFF
V: TRBV12-3/TRBV12-4
D: TRBD1
size: many
J: TRBJ2-1

DNA: TGTGCCAGCAGTTGGAGATTCTACCGGGATTCACAAGGCGAAAAACTGTTTTTT
CDR3: CASSWRFYRDSQGEKLFF
V: TRBV6-5
D: .
size: few
J: TRBJ1-4

DNA: TGTGCCAGCAGCATTAGGTGGTACAACACCGGGGAGCTGTTTTTT
CDR3: CASSIRWYNTGELFF
V: TRBV7-6
D: .
size: few
J: TRBJ2-2

DNA: TGTGCCACCAGTGAGGGACTAGCGGGGGGGGGTCGGGATGAGCAGTTCTTC
CDR3: CATSEGLAGGGRDEQFF
V: TRBV24-1
D: TRBD2
size: .
J: TRBJ2-1

DNA: TGCGCCAGCAGTCGGGGGCCCTCCTACAATGAGCAGTTCTTC
CDR3: CASSRGPSYNEQFF
V: TRBV5-1
D: .
size: few
J: TRBJ2-1

DNA: TGTGCCAGCAGGTACAGGGGGAGACTAAACACTGAAGATTTCTTT
CDR3: CASRYRGRLNTEDFF
V: TRBV6-6
D: TRBD1
size: .
J: TRBJ1-1

DNA: TGCAGTGCCCCTAGCGGGAGCTACAATGAGCAGTTCTTC
CDR3: CSAPSGSYNEQFF
V: TRBV20-1
D: TRBD2
size: .
J: TRBJ2-1

DNA: TGTGCCAGCAGCGCAGGACAGGAGAATTCACCCCTCCACTTT
CDR3: CASSAGQENSPLHF
V: TRBV9
D: TRBD1
size: few
J: TRBJ1-6

DNA: TGTGCCAGTAGCAGGACCCTTCAGCGGGATCAGCCCCAGCATTTT
CDR3: CASSRTLQRDQPQHF
V: TRBV19
D: .
size: few
J: TRBJ1-5

DNA: TGTGCCAGCAGCCGTAAACTAGCGGGAGGGCAAGAGACCCAGTACTTC
CDR3: CASSRKLAGGQETQYF
V: TRBV12-3/TRBV12-4
D: TRBD2
size: few
J: TRBJ2-5

DNA: TGTGCCAGTAGTTGGTCGACCGGGGAGCTGTTTTTT
CDR3: CASSWSTGELFF
V: TRBV19
D: .
size: .
J: TRBJ2-2

DNA: TGTGCCAGTAGTATAGGCAGGGGAACCGGGGAGCTGTTTTTT
CDR3: CASSIGRGTGELFF
V: TRBV19
D: .
size: few
J: TRBJ2-2

DNA: TGTGCCAGCATTAAGAGAATTACGAACACTGAAGCTTTCTTT
CDR3: CASIKRITNTEAFF
V: TRBV6-2/TRBV6-3
D: .
size: few
J: TRBJ1-1

DNA: TGTGCCAGCAGCTGGGGGACTAGCCCAGATACGCAGTATTTT
CDR3: CASSWGTSPDTQYF
V: TRBV7-8
D: TRBD2
size: few
J: TRBJ2-3

DNA: TGTGCCAGCAGCCTAAACAGGGGGGAGAAGCATTTT
CDR3: CASSLNRGEKHF
V: TRBV7-9
D: TRBD1
size: .
J: TRBJ1-5

DNA: TGTGCCAGTAGTATTCCCTCCGGGACGTCCGATCAGCCCCAGCATTTT
CDR3: CASSIPSGTSDQPQHF
V: TRBV19
D: .
size: few
J: TRBJ1-5

DNA: TGCGCCAGCAGCTTGTCGACAGGAGGGACTAGCGGGCATACCTACGAGCAGTACTTC
CDR3: CASSLSTGGTSGHTYEQYF
V: TRBV5-1
D: TRBD2
size: few
J: TRBJ2-7

DNA: TGCGCCAGCAGCTTGGGGCTAGCGGGAGTAGATACGCAGTATTTT
CDR3: CASSLGLAGVDTQYF
V: TRBV5-1
D: TRBD2
size: .
J: TRBJ2-3

DNA: TGTGCCAGCAGCCCCGGGACTAGCGGGACCTCCTACGAGCAGTACTTC
CDR3: CASSPGTSGTSYEQYF
V: TRBV6-2/TRBV6-3
D: TRBD2
size: .
J: TRBJ2-7

DNA: TGTGCCAGCAGCCCTACAGCGGGAGTATTGGGTGAGCAGTTCTTC
CDR3: CASSPTAGVLGEQFF
V: TRBV7-2
D: TRBD2
size: few
J: TRBJ2-1

DNA: TGTGCCAGCAGGAACAGGGGGGTCTTGACCGGGGAGCTGTTTTTT
CDR3: CASRNRGVLTGELFF
V: TRBV6-1
D: TRBD1
size: .
J: TRBJ2-2

DNA: TGCAGTGCTACGTGGACAGGGGGGCAAGAGACCCAGTACTTC
CDR3: CSATWTGGQETQYF
V: TRBV20-1
D: TRBD1
size: few
J: TRBJ2-5

DNA: TGTGCCAGCAGTTTTAAGGGAACCTATGGCTACACCTTC
CDR3: CASSFKGTYGYTF
V: TRBV12-3/TRBV12-4
D: .
size: few
J: TRBJ1-2

DNA: TGTGCCAGCACCTCTACCCCGACTAGCGGGAGGGATGCGGCCAAAAACATTCAGTACTTC
CDR3: CASTSTPTSGRDAAKNIQYF
V: TRBV28
D: TRBD2
size: many
J: TRBJ2-4

DNA: TGCAGTGCTAGAGCTAGCGGATCAGATACGCAGTATTTT
CDR3: CSARASGSDTQYF
V: TRBV20-1
D: TRBD2
size: many
J: TRBJ2-3

DNA: TGTGCCATCAGTGATTCCGGGACAGGGGTCTACGAGCAGTACTTC
CDR3: CAISDSGTGVYEQYF
V: TRBV10-3
D: TRBD1
size: .
J: TRBJ2-7

DNA: TGTGCCACCGCGGACAGGTATAATGAAAAACTGTTTTTT
CDR3: CATADRYNEKLFF
V: TRBV10-3
D: TRBD1
size: few
J: TRBJ1-4

DNA: TGCAGTGCTAGACATGGGGGGCGGGTAGCGGGGCACAATGAGCAGTTCTTC
CDR3: CSARHGGRVAGHNEQFF
V: TRBV20-1
D: TRBD2
size: few
J: TRBJ2-1

DNA: TGTGCCAGCAGCTCAATCCGGGGCGAGACAGATACGCAGTATTTT
CDR3: CASSSIRGETDTQYF
V: TRBV7-9
D: .
size: few
J: TRBJ2-3

DNA: TGTGCCAGCAGAACCCGAAGGTCTGGGGCCAACGTCCTGACTTTC
CDR3: CASRTRRSGANVLTF
V: TRBV7-6
D: .
size: many
J: TRBJ2-6

DNA: TGTGCCAGCAGTACCACTAGCGGGAGGCGGCAAGAGACCCAGTACTTC
CDR3: CASSTTSGRRQETQYF
V: TRBV28
D: TRBD2
size: few
J: TRBJ2-5